These T cell receptor beta chains were read from a single sample in a study of T cell responses to AZD1222 COVID-19 vaccine. TCRdb's table, derived via immunoSEQ multiplex PCR, lists solely in-frame clones and lacks some. The sample records about 150,000 clones, approximately 86% being singletons. The sample here was peripheral blood, taken after recovery from COVID-19. The receptors stem from an adult who had recovered from COVID-19. Both conserved end residues are part of each CDR3. Each record gives: clone size, CDR3 length, J gene, D gene, V gene, CDR3 protein, CDR3 DNA. D genes are given only for firm matches. Clone size, where shown, is once, few, many, or a class for clones that have expanded.

clone size: -
CDR3 length: 15
J gene: TRBJ2-1
D gene: -
V gene: TRBV3-1/TRBV3-2
CDR3 protein: CASSHTGSGDNEQFF
CDR3 DNA: TGTGCCAGCAGCCATACAGGGTCCGGGGACAATGAGCAGTTCTTC

clone size: -
CDR3 length: 16
J gene: TRBJ2-5
D gene: TRBD2
V gene: TRBV5-8
CDR3 protein: CASSLGTSGVEETQYF
CDR3 DNA: TGTGCCAGCAGCTTGGGGACTAGCGGGGTGGAGGAGACCCAGTACTTC

clone size: -
CDR3 length: 15
J gene: TRBJ1-1
D gene: -
V gene: TRBV5-1
CDR3 protein: CASRKLDRPNTEAFF
CDR3 DNA: TGCGCCAGCAGGAAGTTGGACAGACCGAACACTGAAGCTTTCTTT

clone size: -
CDR3 length: 17
J gene: TRBJ2-2
D gene: TRBD1
V gene: TRBV7-2
CDR3 protein: CASSLIGQAGGDGELFF
CDR3 DNA: TGTGCCAGCAGCTTAATCGGGCAGGCAGGGGGTGACGGGGAGCTGTTTTTT

clone size: once
CDR3 length: 14
J gene: TRBJ2-3
D gene: -
V gene: TRBV29-1
CDR3 protein: CSVEGGRGTDTQYF
CDR3 DNA: TGCAGCGTTGAAGGGGGGCGGGGAACAGATACGCAGTATTTT

clone size: -
CDR3 length: 15
J gene: TRBJ2-3
D gene: TRBD2
V gene: TRBV6-5
CDR3 protein: CASSSGTSVTDTQYF
CDR3 DNA: TGTGCCAGCAGCTCCGGGACTAGCGTTACAGATACGCAGTATTTT

clone size: -
CDR3 length: 15
J gene: TRBJ2-7
D gene: TRBD2
V gene: TRBV6-5
CDR3 protein: CASSPWTSGPYEQYF
CDR3 DNA: TGTGCCAGCAGTCCTTGGACTAGCGGACCCTACGAGCAGTACTTC

clone size: -
CDR3 length: 14
J gene: TRBJ2-1
D gene: TRBD2
V gene: TRBV20-1
CDR3 protein: CSASRLAGGNEQFF
CDR3 DNA: TGCAGTGCTAGTCGACTAGCGGGAGGCAATGAGCAGTTCTTC

clone size: -
CDR3 length: 13
J gene: TRBJ2-7
D gene: -
V gene: TRBV27
CDR3 protein: CASSLSPPYEQYF
CDR3 DNA: TGTGCCAGCAGTTTATCCCCTCCCTACGAGCAGTACTTC

clone size: -
CDR3 length: 15
J gene: TRBJ2-5
D gene: TRBD2
V gene: TRBV5-1
CDR3 protein: CASSEGLAGPETQYF
CDR3 DNA: TGCGCCAGCAGCGAGGGACTAGCGGGGCCTGAGACCCAGTACTTC

clone size: -
CDR3 length: 13
J gene: TRBJ1-5
D gene: -
V gene: TRBV28
CDR3 protein: CASSLGSIQPQHF
CDR3 DNA: TGTGCCAGCAGCCTAGGGTCGATTCAGCCCCAGCATTTT

clone size: -
CDR3 length: 15
J gene: TRBJ2-1
D gene: TRBD1
V gene: TRBV5-4
CDR3 protein: CASSAPGQGGNEQFF
CDR3 DNA: TGTGCCAGCAGCGCGCCGGGACAGGGGGGCAATGAGCAGTTCTTC

clone size: -
CDR3 length: 14
J gene: TRBJ2-5
D gene: -
V gene: TRBV4-3
CDR3 protein: CASSHPPEEETQYF
CDR3 DNA: TGCGCCAGCAGCCACCCCCCGGAGGAAGAGACCCAGTACTTC

clone size: few
CDR3 length: 15
J gene: TRBJ1-1
D gene: -
V gene: TRBV18
CDR3 protein: CASSPHVGPNTEAFF
CDR3 DNA: TGTGCCAGCTCACCACACGTGGGGCCCAACACTGAAGCTTTCTTT

clone size: -
CDR3 length: 15
J gene: TRBJ1-2
D gene: TRBD1
V gene: TRBV9
CDR3 protein: CASSVGQGGTYGYTF
CDR3 DNA: TGTGCCAGCAGCGTTGGACAGGGGGGTACTTATGGCTACACCTTC

clone size: -
CDR3 length: 15
J gene: TRBJ2-7
D gene: TRBD1
V gene: TRBV20-1
CDR3 protein: CSASGGQGFFYEQYF
CDR3 DNA: TGCAGTGCTAGTGGCGGACAGGGATTTTTCTACGAGCAGTACTTC

clone size: once
CDR3 length: 12
J gene: TRBJ1-1
D gene: -
V gene: TRBV2
CDR3 protein: CASSEQNTEAFF
CDR3 DNA: TGTGCCAGCAGTGAACAGAACACTGAAGCTTTCTTT

clone size: -
CDR3 length: 14
J gene: TRBJ1-2
D gene: -
V gene: TRBV3-1/TRBV3-2
CDR3 protein: CASSPRGPIYGYTF
CDR3 DNA: TGTGCCAGCAGCCCCAGAGGACCGATCTATGGCTACACCTTC

clone size: once
CDR3 length: 13
J gene: TRBJ1-5
D gene: -
V gene: TRBV27
CDR3 protein: CASSLAQNQPQHF
CDR3 DNA: TGTGCCAGCAGTTTAGCCCAAAATCAGCCCCAGCATTTT

clone size: -
CDR3 length: 17
J gene: TRBJ2-3
D gene: -
V gene: TRBV5-1
CDR3 protein: CASSWDPTGQSTDTQYF
CDR3 DNA: TGCGCCAGCAGCTGGGATCCTACAGGGCAGAGCACAGATACGCAGTATTTT

clone size: -
CDR3 length: 15
J gene: TRBJ2-2
D gene: -
V gene: TRBV5-4
CDR3 protein: CASSLEGPRSGELFF
CDR3 DNA: TGTGCCAGCAGCTTGGAGGGCCCTCGGTCCGGGGAGCTGTTTTTT

clone size: -
CDR3 length: 12
J gene: TRBJ2-3
D gene: -
V gene: TRBV6-6
CDR3 protein: CASSSSADTQYF
CDR3 DNA: TGTGCCAGCAGTTCGTCCGCAGATACGCAGTATTTT

clone size: -
CDR3 length: 13
J gene: TRBJ1-2
D gene: -
V gene: TRBV4-1
CDR3 protein: CASSQDWTNGYTF
CDR3 DNA: TGCGCCAGCAGCCAAGATTGGACTAATGGCTACACCTTC

clone size: once
CDR3 length: 16
J gene: TRBJ2-3
D gene: -
V gene: TRBV28
CDR3 protein: CASSLPPRQSTDTQYF
CDR3 DNA: TGTGCCAGCAGTTTACCCCCGCGACAGAGCACAGATACGCAGTATTTT

clone size: -
CDR3 length: 13
J gene: TRBJ1-2
D gene: -
V gene: TRBV6-5
CDR3 protein: CASSSSGTGGYTF
CDR3 DNA: TGTGCCAGCAGTTCCTCAGGGACGGGAGGCTACACCTTC

clone size: -
CDR3 length: 11
J gene: TRBJ2-3
D gene: -
V gene: TRBV2
CDR3 protein: CASTTSDTQYF
CDR3 DNA: TGTGCCAGCACGACATCAGATACGCAGTATTTT

clone size: -
CDR3 length: 13
J gene: TRBJ1-5
D gene: -
V gene: TRBV2
CDR3 protein: CASSDYLNQPQHF
CDR3 DNA: TGTGCCAGCAGCGATTACCTAAATCAGCCCCAGCATTTT

clone size: few
CDR3 length: 14
J gene: TRBJ1-1
D gene: TRBD1
V gene: TRBV19
CDR3 protein: CASRGTVTSSVAFF
CDR3 DNA: TGTGCCAGTCGAGGGACAGTTACCTCGAGTGTAGCTTTCTTT

clone size: -
CDR3 length: 14
J gene: TRBJ2-2
D gene: -
V gene: TRBV2
CDR3 protein: CASRKSAPTGELFF
CDR3 DNA: TGTGCCAGCAGGAAGTCGGCGCCAACCGGGGAGCTGTTTTTT

clone size: -
CDR3 length: 16
J gene: TRBJ1-2
D gene: TRBD1
V gene: TRBV7-8
CDR3 protein: CASSLMGQGAGYGYTF
CDR3 DNA: TGTGCCAGCAGCTTAATGGGACAGGGGGCTGGCTATGGCTACACCTTC

clone size: -
CDR3 length: 10
J gene: TRBJ1-6
D gene: -
V gene: TRBV6-5
CDR3 protein: CASSWAPLHF
CDR3 DNA: TGTGCCAGCAGTTGGGCACCCCTCCACTTT

clone size: -
CDR3 length: 13
J gene: TRBJ1-5
D gene: TRBD1
V gene: TRBV2
CDR3 protein: CASRGQLDQPQHF
CDR3 DNA: TGTGCCAGCAGGGGACAGCTCGATCAGCCCCAGCATTTT

clone size: -
CDR3 length: 13
J gene: TRBJ2-2
D gene: TRBD1
V gene: TRBV12-3/TRBV12-4
CDR3 protein: CASSSTGAGELFF
CDR3 DNA: TGTGCCAGCAGTTCAACAGGGGCCGGGGAGCTGTTTTTT

clone size: once
CDR3 length: 14
J gene: TRBJ2-5
D gene: -
V gene: TRBV27
CDR3 protein: CASSLSKAQETQYF
CDR3 DNA: TGTGCCAGCAGTTTATCGAAGGCGCAAGAGACCCAGTACTTC

clone size: -
CDR3 length: 16
J gene: TRBJ2-2
D gene: -
V gene: TRBV15
CDR3 protein: CATSRAGGGYTGELFF
CDR3 DNA: TGTGCCACCAGCAGAGCAGGGGGAGGGTACACCGGGGAGCTGTTTTTT

clone size: once
CDR3 length: 17
J gene: TRBJ1-4
D gene: TRBD1
V gene: TRBV18
CDR3 protein: CASSPVRGASTNEKLFF
CDR3 DNA: TGTGCCAGCTCACCGGTCAGGGGGGCTTCAACTAATGAAAAACTGTTTTTT

clone size: -
CDR3 length: 13
J gene: TRBJ1-4
D gene: -
V gene: TRBV7-2
CDR3 protein: CASSLARGEKLFF
CDR3 DNA: TGTGCCAGCAGCTTAGCACGGGGTGAAAAACTGTTTTTT

clone size: -
CDR3 length: 21
J gene: TRBJ2-2
D gene: -
V gene: TRBV2
CDR3 protein: CASSVLPNPGTPREAAGELFF
CDR3 DNA: TGTGCCAGCAGTGTGCTCCCTAACCCCGGGACCCCGAGGGAGGCGGCCGGGGAGCTGTTTTTT

clone size: -
CDR3 length: 18
J gene: TRBJ2-3
D gene: TRBD2
V gene: TRBV4-2
CDR3 protein: CASSSTPSGTSGGDTQYF
CDR3 DNA: TGTGCCAGCAGCTCCACACCGTCCGGGACTAGCGGGGGAGATACGCAGTATTTT

clone size: once
CDR3 length: 14
J gene: TRBJ1-2
D gene: -
V gene: TRBV6-2/TRBV6-3
CDR3 protein: CASSYSRGNYGYTF
CDR3 DNA: TGTGCCAGCAGTTACTCGAGAGGGAACTATGGCTACACCTTC

clone size: -
CDR3 length: 14
J gene: TRBJ1-5
D gene: TRBD1
V gene: TRBV19
CDR3 protein: CASSPGTGAQPQHF
CDR3 DNA: TGTGCCAGTAGCCCCGGGACAGGGGCACAGCCCCAGCATTTT

clone size: -
CDR3 length: 12
J gene: TRBJ2-7
D gene: -
V gene: TRBV10-3
CDR3 protein: CAISEGSMPQYF
CDR3 DNA: TGTGCCATCAGTGAGGGTAGCATGCCGCAGTACTTC

clone size: -
CDR3 length: 15
J gene: TRBJ2-7
D gene: -
V gene: TRBV5-1
CDR3 protein: CASSLVPGNSYEQYF
CDR3 DNA: TGCGCCAGCAGCTTGGTGCCGGGGAACTCCTACGAGCAGTACTTC